A few counts support the clone carrying this T cell receptor (beta chain). Antigen: not known. Profiling relied on immunoSEQ multiplex PCR, and the TCRdb table lists in-frame clones only, not all of them. The table has about 11,000 clones, just over 65% seen once. The sample belongs to a study of CD4+ T cells in melanoma. Overall study results and limits: CD8+ T cell, macrophage and B cell function reportedly correlated with neoantigen-specific CD4+ T cells.

From germline, CDR1 is SGHTA and CDR2 FQGTGA. This CDR3 comprises 15 residues. Between the trimmed V and J ends, which lost 2 bases and 2 bases, there was a span of 12 bases. This clonotype originated in a human donor with melanoma. The rearrangement joins TRBV7-3 to TRBJ1-1, with a possible D match to TRBD1 (6 bases). The material sequenced was cells from a culture (not recorded whether cultured in vitro). For the CDR3, the DNA is TGTGCCAGCAGCTTATCTCCAGGGGCTAACACTGAAGCTTTCTTT. It translates to CASSLSPGANTEAFF.